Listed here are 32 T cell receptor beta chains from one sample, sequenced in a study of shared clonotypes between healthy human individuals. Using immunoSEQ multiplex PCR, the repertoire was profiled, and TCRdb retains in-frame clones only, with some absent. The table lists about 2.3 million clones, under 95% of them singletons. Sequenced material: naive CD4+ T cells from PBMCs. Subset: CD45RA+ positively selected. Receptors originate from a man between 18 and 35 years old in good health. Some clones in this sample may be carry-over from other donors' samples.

CDR3 in DNA: TGTGCCAGTACCACCAGGGTTGGGTCTGGCTACACCTTC. Its protein is CASTTRVGSGYTF. The chain carries TRBV19 and TRBJ1-2; D may be TRBD1 (5 bases). Trimming stripped 7 bases from V and 7 bases from J, with 16 bases between. Germline values: CDR1 LNHDA, CDR2 SQIVND (reference sequence). The CDR3 is 13 amino acids.

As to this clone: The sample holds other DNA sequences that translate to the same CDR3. For the CDR3, the DNA is TGTGCCAGCAGTGAACAGGGTGGAAATGAAAAACTGTTTTTT. Translation: CASSEQGGNEKLFF. The chain is built from TRBV2 and TRBJ1-4; possible D gene TRBD1, 5 bases. The ends were cut back, 2 bases at V and 5 bases at J, with 9 bases in the middle. Germline V gene data show CDR1 as SNHLY and CDR2 as FYNNEI. CDR3 size: 14 residues.

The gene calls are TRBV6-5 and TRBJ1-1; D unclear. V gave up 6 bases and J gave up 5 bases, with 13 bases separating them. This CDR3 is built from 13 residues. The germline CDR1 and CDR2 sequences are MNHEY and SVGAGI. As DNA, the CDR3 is TGTGCCAGCAGCCTCTTAGGGCTAACTGAAGCTTTCTTT. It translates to CASSLLGLTEAFF.

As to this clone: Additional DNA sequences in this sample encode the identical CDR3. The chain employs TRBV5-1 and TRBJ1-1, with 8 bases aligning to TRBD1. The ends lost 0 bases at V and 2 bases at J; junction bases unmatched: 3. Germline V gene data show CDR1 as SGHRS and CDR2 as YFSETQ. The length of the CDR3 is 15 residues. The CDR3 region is CASSLVQGANTEAFF. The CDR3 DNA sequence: TGCGCCAGCAGCTTGGTTCAGGGGGCTAACACTGAAGCTTTCTTT.

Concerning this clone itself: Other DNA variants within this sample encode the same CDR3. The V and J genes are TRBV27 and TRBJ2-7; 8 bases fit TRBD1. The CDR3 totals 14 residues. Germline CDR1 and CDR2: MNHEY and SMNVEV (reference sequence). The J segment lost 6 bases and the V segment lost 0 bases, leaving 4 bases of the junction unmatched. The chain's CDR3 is CASSLSQGVGEQYF. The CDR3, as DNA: TGTGCCAGCAGTTTATCACAGGGGGTCGGCGAGCAGTACTTC.

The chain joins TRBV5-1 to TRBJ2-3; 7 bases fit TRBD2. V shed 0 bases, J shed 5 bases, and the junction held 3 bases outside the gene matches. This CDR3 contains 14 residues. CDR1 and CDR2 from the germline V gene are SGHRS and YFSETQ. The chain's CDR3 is CASSLVLAEDTQYF. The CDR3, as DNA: TGCGCCAGCAGCTTGGTGCTAGCGGAAGATACGCAGTATTTT.

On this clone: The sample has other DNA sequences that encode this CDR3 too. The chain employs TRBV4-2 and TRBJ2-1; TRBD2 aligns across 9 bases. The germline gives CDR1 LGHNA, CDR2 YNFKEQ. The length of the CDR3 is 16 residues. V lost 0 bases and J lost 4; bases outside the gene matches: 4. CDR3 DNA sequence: TGTGCCAGCAGCCAAGATCGAACTAGCGGGTACAATGAGCAGTTCTTC. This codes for CASSQDRTSGYNEQFF.

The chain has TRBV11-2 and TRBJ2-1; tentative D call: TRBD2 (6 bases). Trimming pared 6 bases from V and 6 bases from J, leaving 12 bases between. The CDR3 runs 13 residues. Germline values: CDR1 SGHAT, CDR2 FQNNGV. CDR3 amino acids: CASSHAGGNEQFF. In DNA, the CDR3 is TGTGCCAGCAGTCACGCCGGGGGCAATGAGCAGTTCTTC.

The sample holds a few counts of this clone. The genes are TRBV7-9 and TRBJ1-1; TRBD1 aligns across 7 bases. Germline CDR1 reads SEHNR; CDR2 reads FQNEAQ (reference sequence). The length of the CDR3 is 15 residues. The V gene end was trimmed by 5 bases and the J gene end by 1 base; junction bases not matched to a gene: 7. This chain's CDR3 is CASSLRTGQNTEAFF. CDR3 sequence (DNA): TGTGCCAGCAGCCTCCGGACAGGCCAGAACACTGAAGCTTTCTTT.

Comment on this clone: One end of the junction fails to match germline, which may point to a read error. The CDR3 reads CASSSGELLPLGF. The CDR3 DNA reads TGTGCCAGCAGTTCCGGAGAATTATTACCCCTGGGCTTT. The J gene is TRBJ1-1, the V gene TRBV27; D is uncertain. The CDR3 contains 13 residues. Germline CDR1 and CDR2: MNHEY and SMNVEV (reference sequence).

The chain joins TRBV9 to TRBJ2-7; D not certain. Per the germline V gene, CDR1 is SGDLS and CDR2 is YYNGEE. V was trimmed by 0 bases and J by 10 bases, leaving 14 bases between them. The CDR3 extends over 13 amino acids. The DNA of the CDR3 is TGTGCCAGCAGCGTAGGGACCAATCCAGATCAGTACTTC. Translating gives CASSVGTNPDQYF.

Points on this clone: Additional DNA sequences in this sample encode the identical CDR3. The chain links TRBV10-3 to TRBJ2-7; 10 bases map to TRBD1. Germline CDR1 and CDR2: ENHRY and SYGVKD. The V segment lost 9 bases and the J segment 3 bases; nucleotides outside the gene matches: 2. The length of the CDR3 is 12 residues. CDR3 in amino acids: CAIRTGGYEQYF. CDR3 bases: TGTGCCATAAGGACAGGGGGCTACGAGCAGTACTTC.

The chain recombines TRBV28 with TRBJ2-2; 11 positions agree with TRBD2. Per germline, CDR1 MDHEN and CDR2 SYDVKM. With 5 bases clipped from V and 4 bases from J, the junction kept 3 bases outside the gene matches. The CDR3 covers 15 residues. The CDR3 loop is CASSDLAGGTGELFF. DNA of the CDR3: TGTGCCAGCAGTGATCTAGCGGGAGGCACCGGGGAGCTGTTTTTT.

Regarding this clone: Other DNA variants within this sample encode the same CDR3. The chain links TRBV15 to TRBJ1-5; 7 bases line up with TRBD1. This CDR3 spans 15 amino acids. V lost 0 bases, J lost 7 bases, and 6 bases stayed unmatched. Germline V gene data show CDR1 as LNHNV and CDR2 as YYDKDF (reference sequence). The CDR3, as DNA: TGTGCCACCAGCAGAGATCCAGGGGGGAACCAGCCCCAGCATTTT. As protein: CATSRDPGGNQPQHF. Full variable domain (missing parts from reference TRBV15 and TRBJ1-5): DAMVIQNPRYQVTQFGKPVTLSCSQTLNHNVMYWYQQKSSQAPKLLFHYYDKDFNNEADTPDNFQSRRPNTSFCFLDIRSPGLGDTAMYLCATSRDPGGNQPQHFGDGTRLSIL.

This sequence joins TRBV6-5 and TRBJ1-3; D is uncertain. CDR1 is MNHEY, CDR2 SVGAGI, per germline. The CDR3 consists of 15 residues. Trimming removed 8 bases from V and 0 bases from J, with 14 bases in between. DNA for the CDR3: TGTGCCAGCTCACAGAGGAGACTCTCTGGAAACACCATATATTTT. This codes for CASSQRRLSGNTIYF.

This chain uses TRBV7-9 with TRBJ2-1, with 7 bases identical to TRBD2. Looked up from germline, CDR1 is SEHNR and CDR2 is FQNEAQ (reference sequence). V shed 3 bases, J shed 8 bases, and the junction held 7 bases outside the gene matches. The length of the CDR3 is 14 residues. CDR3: CASSLERGFHEQFF. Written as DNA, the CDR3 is TGTGCCAGCAGCTTGGAGCGGGGATTCCATGAGCAGTTCTTC.

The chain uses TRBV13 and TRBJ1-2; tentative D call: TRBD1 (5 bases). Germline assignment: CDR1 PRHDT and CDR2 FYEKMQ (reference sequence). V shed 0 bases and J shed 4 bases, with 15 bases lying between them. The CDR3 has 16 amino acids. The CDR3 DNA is TGTGCCAGCAGCTTAGGCGTAATACTTGGGGGCTATGGCTACACCTTC. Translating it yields CASSLGVILGGYGYTF.

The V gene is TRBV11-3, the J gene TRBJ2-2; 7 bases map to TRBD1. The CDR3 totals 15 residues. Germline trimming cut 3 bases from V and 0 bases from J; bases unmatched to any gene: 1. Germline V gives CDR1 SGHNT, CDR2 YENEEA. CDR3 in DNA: TGTGCCAGCAGCTTCGACAGGGCGAACACCGGGGAGCTGTTTTTT. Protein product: CASSFDRANTGELFF.

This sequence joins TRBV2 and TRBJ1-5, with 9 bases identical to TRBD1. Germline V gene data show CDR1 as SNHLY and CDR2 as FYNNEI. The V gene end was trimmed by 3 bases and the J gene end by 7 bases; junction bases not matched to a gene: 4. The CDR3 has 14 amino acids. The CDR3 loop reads CASSEGDRVQPQHF. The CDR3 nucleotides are TGTGCCAGCAGTGAGGGGGACAGGGTCCAGCCCCAGCATTTT.

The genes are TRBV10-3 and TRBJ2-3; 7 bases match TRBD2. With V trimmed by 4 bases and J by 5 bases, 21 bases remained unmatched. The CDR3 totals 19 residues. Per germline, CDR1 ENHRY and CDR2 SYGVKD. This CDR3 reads CAISVWGSETSRKGDTQYF. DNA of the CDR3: TGTGCCATCAGTGTTTGGGGTTCGGAGACTAGCCGGAAAGGAGATACGCAGTATTTT.

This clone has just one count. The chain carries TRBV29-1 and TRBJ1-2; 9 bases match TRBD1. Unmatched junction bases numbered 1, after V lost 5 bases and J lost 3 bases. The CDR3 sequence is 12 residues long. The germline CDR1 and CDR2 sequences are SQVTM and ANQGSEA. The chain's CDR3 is CSVRTGDYGYTF. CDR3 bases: TGCAGCGTTAGGACAGGGGACTATGGCTACACCTTC.

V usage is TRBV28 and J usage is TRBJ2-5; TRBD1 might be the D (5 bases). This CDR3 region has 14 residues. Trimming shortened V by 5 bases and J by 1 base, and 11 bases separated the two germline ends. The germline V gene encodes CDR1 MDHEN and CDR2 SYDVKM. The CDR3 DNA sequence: TGTGCCAGCAGTGGGGCGGCGTCCCAAGAGACCCAGTACTTC. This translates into CASSGAASQETQYF.

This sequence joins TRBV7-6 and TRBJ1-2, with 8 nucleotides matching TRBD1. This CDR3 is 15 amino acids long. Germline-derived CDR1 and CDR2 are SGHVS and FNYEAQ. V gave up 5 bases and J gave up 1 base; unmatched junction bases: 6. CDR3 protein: CASSPGTGSNYGYTF. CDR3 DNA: TGTGCCAGCAGCCCGGGGACAGGAAGTAACTATGGCTACACCTTC.

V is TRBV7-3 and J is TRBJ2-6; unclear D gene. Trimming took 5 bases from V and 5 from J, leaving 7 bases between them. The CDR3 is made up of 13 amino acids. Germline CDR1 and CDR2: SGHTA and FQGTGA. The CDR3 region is CASSNTRANVLTF. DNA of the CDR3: TGTGCCAGCAGCAACACTCGGGCCAACGTCCTGACTTTC. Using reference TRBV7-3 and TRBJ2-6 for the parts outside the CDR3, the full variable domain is GAGVSQTPSNKVTEKGKYVELRCDPISGHTALYWYRQSLGQGPEFLIYFQGTGAADDSGLPNDRFFAVRPEGSVSTLKIQRTERGDSAVYLCASSNTRANVLTFGAGSRLTVL.

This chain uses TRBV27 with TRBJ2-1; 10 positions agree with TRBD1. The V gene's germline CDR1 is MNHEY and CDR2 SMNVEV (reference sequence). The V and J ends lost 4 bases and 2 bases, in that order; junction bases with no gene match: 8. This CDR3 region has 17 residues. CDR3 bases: TGTGCCAGCAGTTCACTGACAGGGGGCGCGCCCTACAATGAGCAGTTCTTC. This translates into CASSSLTGGAPYNEQFF.

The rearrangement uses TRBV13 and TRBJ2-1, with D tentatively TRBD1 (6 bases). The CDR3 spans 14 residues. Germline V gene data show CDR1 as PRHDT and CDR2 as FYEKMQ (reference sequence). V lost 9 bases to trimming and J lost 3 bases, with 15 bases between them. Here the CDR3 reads CASSDRTIYNEQFF. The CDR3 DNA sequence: TGTGCCAGTTCAGACAGGACGATCTACAATGAGCAGTTCTTC.

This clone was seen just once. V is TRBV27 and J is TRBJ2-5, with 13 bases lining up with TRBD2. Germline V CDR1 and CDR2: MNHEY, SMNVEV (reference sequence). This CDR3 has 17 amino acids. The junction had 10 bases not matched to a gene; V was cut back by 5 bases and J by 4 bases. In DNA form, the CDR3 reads TGTGCCAGCAGTCTCGGACTAGCGGGAGTGGTAGGAGAGACCCAGTACTTC. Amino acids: CASSLGLAGVVGETQYF.

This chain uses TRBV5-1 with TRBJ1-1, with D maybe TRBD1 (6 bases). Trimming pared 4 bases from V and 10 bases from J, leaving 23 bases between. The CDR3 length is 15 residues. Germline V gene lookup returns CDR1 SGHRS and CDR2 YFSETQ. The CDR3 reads CASSPGGALSEAAFF. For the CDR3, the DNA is TGCGCCAGCAGCCCCGGGGGGGCGCTAAGCGAGGCAGCTTTCTTT.

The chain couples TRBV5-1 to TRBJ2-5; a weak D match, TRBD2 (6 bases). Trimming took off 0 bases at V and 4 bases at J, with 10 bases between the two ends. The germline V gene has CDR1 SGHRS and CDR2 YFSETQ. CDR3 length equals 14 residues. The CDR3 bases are TGCGCCAGCAGCTTGGGGGTGGGAGGAGAGACCCAGTACTTC. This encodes CASSLGVGGETQYF.

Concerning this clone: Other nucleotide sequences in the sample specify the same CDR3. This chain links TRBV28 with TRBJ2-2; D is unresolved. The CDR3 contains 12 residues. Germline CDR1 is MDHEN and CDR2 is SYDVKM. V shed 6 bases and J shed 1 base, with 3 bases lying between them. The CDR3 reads CASSKNTGELFF. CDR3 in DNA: TGTGCCAGCAGCAAGAACACCGGGGAGCTGTTTTTT.

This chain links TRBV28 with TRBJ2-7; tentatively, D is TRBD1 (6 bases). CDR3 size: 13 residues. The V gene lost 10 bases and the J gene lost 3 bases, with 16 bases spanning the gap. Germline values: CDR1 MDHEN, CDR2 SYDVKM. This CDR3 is CATISTGRYEQYF. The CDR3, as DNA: TGTGCCACCATATCGACAGGACGCTACGAGCAGTACTTC.

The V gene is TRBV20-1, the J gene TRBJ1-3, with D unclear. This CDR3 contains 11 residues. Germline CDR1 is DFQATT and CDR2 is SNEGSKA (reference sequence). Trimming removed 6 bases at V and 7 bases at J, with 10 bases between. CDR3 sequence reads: CSAPRLNTIYF. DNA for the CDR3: TGCAGTGCCCCACGACTGAACACCATATATTTT.